Shown below are 15 T cell receptor beta chains from a single sample sequenced in a study of cytomegalovirus exposure and HLA in healthy donors. The primer mix had 60 Vbeta and 13 Jbeta primers. Using immunoSEQ multiplex PCR, the repertoire was profiled, and TCRdb retains in-frame clones only, with some absent. The data show 150,000 to 200,000 clones, approximately 80% seen once. Sequencing input: PBMCs. Receptors were obtained from a man aged 50 to 60 in good health and CMV-seropositive.

The chain is built from TRBV6-5 and TRBJ1-4, with 7 positions matching TRBD1. J gave up 3 bases and V 5 bases, and 3 bases lay outside the gene matches. Germline CDR1 reads MNHEY; CDR2 reads SVGAGI. CDR3 length: 14 amino acids. Here the CDR3 DNA reads TGTGCCAGCAGTGCCGGGACAGCTAATGAAAAACTGTTTTTT. It codes for CASSAGTANEKLFF.

The CDR3: CASSRDTVQETQYF. The CDR3 DNA sequence: TGTGCCAGCAGCCGGGACACGGTCCAAGAGACCCAGTACTTC. This sequence joins TRBV14 and TRBJ2-5, with D possibly TRBD1 on 6 matching bases. V was pared by 4 bases and J by 1 base, with 10 bases between. The CDR3 runs to 14 residues. The germline CDR1 and CDR2 sequences are SGHDN and FVKESK.

The J gene is TRBJ1-3, the V gene TRBV2; the D gene is possibly TRBD1 (5 bases). CDR1 and CDR2 (germline): SNHLY, FYNNEI. V was pared by 1 base and J by 4 bases, with 17 bases between. CDR3 length: 17 amino acids. In DNA, the CDR3 is TGTGCCAGCAGTGAAGGTGGCTCAGGGTATTCGGGAAACACCATATATTTT. Amino acid sequence: CASSEGGSGYSGNTIYF.

CDR3 sequence reads: CASSRNSGTFMNYGYTF. Here the CDR3 DNA reads TGTGCCAGCAGCCGAAATTCCGGGACATTCATGAACTATGGCTACACCTTC. V and J are TRBV4-2 and TRBJ1-2, with D possibly TRBD1 on 6 matching bases. V lost 4 bases, J lost 2 bases, and 20 bases lay in between. The CDR3 spans 17 residues. Germline CDR1 and CDR2: LGHNA and YNFKEQ.

V is TRBV7-9 and J is TRBJ2-2, with TRBD1 identical over 7 bases. Germline V gene sequence: CDR1 SEHNR, CDR2 FQNEAQ (reference sequence). The V and J ends lost 4 bases and 2 bases, in that order; junction bases with no gene match: 4. This CDR3 spans 15 amino acids. The CDR3, as DNA: TGTGCCAGCAGCTCCGGGACAGTCAACACCGGGGAGCTGTTTTTT. It translates to CASSSGTVNTGELFF.

This clone showed up just a few times. This chain connects TRBV11-3 to TRBJ1-6, with D unresolved. The germline V gene has CDR1 SGHNT and CDR2 YENEEA. V shed 2 bases and J shed 0 bases, with 5 bases lying between them. The CDR3 is 15 residues long. This chain's CDR3 is CASSLRSSYNSPLHF. DNA for the CDR3: TGTGCCAGCAGCTTACGGAGCTCCTATAATTCACCCCTCCACTTT.

The chain couples TRBV19 to TRBJ1-6; D is perhaps TRBD1 (5 bases). V dropped 3 bases and J dropped 5 bases, with 8 bases sitting between them. Germline-derived CDR1 and CDR2 are LNHDA and SQIVND (reference sequence). This CDR3 contains 14 residues. CDR3 bases: TGTGCCAGTAGTATGGACATAGATAATTCACCCCTCCACTTT. This encodes CASSMDIDNSPLHF.

The chain employs TRBV4-3 and TRBJ2-7; TRBD2 aligns across 13 bases. V lost 1 base to trimming and J lost 4 bases; unmatched junction nucleotides: 10. The germline V gene encodes CDR1 LGHNA and CDR2 YSLEER. The CDR3 spans 18 residues. This chain's CDR3 is CASSQGTSGGAIGYEQYF. The CDR3 bases are TGCGCCAGCAGCCAAGGAACTAGCGGGGGGGCCATCGGGTACGAGCAGTACTTC.

The CDR3, as DNA: TGTGCCAGAAGCTTGGTTTTAGTGAAAGAGACCCAGTACTTC. Residues: CARSLVLVKETQYF. The chain carries TRBV5-3 and TRBJ2-5; D unresolved. TRBV5-3 is noted as an ORF with a role that remains uncertain. V was trimmed by 0 bases and J by 3 bases, leaving 9 bases between them. CDR3 length equals 14 residues.

This clone was seen a handful of times. The gene calls are TRBV6-1 and TRBJ1-6, with 10 bases lining up with TRBD1. Germline V gene lookup returns CDR1 MNHNS and CDR2 SASEGT. Germline trimming cut 7 bases from V and 8 bases from J; bases unmatched to any gene: 8. The CDR3 contains 15 residues. DNA of the CDR3: TGTGCCAGCACCTTGGACAGGGGGAATCATTCACCCCTCCACTTT. It yields the protein CASTLDRGNHSPLHF.

This clone is a singleton in its sample. Other nucleotide sequences from this sample produce the same CDR3. The rearrangement joins TRBV5-4 to TRBJ2-3, with D possibly TRBD2 on 6 matching bases. V was pared by 0 bases and J by 1 base, with 12 bases between. The germline CDR1 and CDR2 sequences are SGHNT and YYREEE (reference sequence). CDR3 length: 16 residues. The CDR3 DNA reads as TGTGCCAGCAGCTTGGCGGGCGGCGGGGGCACAGATACGCAGTATTTT. Translated, it gives CASSLAGGGGTDTQYF.

The V call is TRBV6-6, the J call TRBJ1-5; D remains unclear. Trimming took off 0 bases at V and 3 bases at J, with 6 bases between the two ends. This CDR3 has 14 amino acids. CDR1 MNHNY and CDR2 SVGAGI come from the germline V gene (reference sequence). The CDR3 DNA is TGTGCCAGCAGTTACTCACGGGTCAATCAGCCCCAGCATTTT. Its protein is CASSYSRVNQPQHF.

V usage is TRBV11-3 and J usage is TRBJ2-5, with D unresolved. Germline CDR1 reads SGHNT; CDR2 reads YENEEA. This CDR3 region has 16 residues. V was pared by 1 base and J by 0 bases, with 12 bases between. The CDR3 DNA reads as TGTGCCAGCAGCTTAGGGAGAGGCCCGTACCAAGAGACCCAGTACTTC. It translates to CASSLGRGPYQETQYF.

The CDR3 bases are TGTGCCAGCAGCATGGACAAGGCCCGGGGCTACACCTTC. It specifies CASSMDKARGYTF. The chain links TRBV28 to TRBJ1-2; D may be TRBD1 (5 bases). V lost 6 bases, J lost 8 bases, and 16 bases lay in between. Germline lookup yields CDR1 MDHEN and CDR2 SYDVKM. This CDR3 is 13 amino acids long.

This clone showed up just once. V usage is TRBV28 and J usage is TRBJ2-3; D gene uncertain. CDR3 size: 15 residues. Between the trimmed V and J ends, which lost 3 bases and 2 bases, there was a span of 12 bases. Germline CDR1 MDHEN, CDR2 SYDVKM. The CDR3 nucleotides read TGTGCCAGCAGTTTCACACAGAGCCTCACAGATACGCAGTATTTT. Residues: CASSFTQSLTDTQYF.